The sample holds one count of the clone carrying this T cell receptor (beta chain). Its target is unknown. The record originates from a study of vaccination and CD4 T cells after COVID-19. Turning to the study itself: SARS-CoV-2 had been detected by nasal swab PCR in convalescent patients; about ten were mild, one severe.

Treatment denoted: roughly 10-day PBMC culture with coronavirus spike peptide pools or control peptides (ViraFEST assay). Following expansion of antigen-specific T cells with peptide pools, ViraFEST then sequenced TCRs. V was clipped by 7 bases and J by 7 bases; unmatched bases: 7. Germline loops: CDR1 DFQATT, CDR2 SNEGSKA (reference sequence). The CDR3 sequence is 11 residues long. Study outcomes and limitations: Within convalescent individuals, 304 out of 307 vaccine-specific clones proved to be spike mono-reactive.

Sequencing of cultured CD4+ T cell DNA used the Oncomine TCR Beta short-read assay. Using the QIAamp micro DNA kit, genomic DNA was extracted from the CD4+ T cells that had been cultured. TCRdb re-called the PCR reads with MiXCR, one entry per CDR3 protein. The data show nearly 15,000 distinct CDR3 sequences, around 46% seen once. The TCR originated in a human donor who had recovered from COVID-19. The sequenced sample consisted of CD4+ T cells from blood, cultured in vitro. The chain carries TRBV20-1 and TRBJ2-7, with TRBD2 matching over 7 bases. The CDR3 here is CSVWGEGEQYF. The CDR3 nucleotides are TGCAGTGTGTGGGGGGAGGGAGAGCAGTACTTC.